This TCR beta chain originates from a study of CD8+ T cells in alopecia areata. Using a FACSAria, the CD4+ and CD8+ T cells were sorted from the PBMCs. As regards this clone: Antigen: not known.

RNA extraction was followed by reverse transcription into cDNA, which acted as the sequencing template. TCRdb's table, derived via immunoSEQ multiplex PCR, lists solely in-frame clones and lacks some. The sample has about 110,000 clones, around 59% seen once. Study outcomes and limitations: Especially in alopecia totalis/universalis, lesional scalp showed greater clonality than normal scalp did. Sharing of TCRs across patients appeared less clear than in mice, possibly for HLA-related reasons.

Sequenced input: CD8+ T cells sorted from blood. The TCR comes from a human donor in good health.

The CDR3 loop reads CASSLALAANNQPQHF. The CDR3 DNA is TGTGCCAGCAGCTTGGCCTTAGCAGCCAACAATCAGCCCCAGCATTTT. V and J are TRBV5-6 and TRBJ1-5; D not certain. Germline V CDR1 and CDR2: SGHDT, YYEEEE. This CDR3 has 16 residues. Trimming cost V 0 bases and J 3 bases, with 13 bases left between them.